This T cell receptor (beta chain) is drawn from a study of blood T cell repertoires in COVID-19 (dated by TCRdb to the early 2020s). Regarding the research as a whole: Samples from collaborators originated in the United States, Italy and Spain and spanned both the acute and convalescent phases of COVID-19. The material from the prospective study consisted of cDNA or gDNA derived from T cells, B-cell-depleted T cells, or PBMCs. The dataset comprised deeply sampled blood TCRbeta repertoires from subjects exposed to, actively infected with, or recovered from COVID-19. The repertoires were released in a freely available public database meant as a resource for research on the immune response to SARS-CoV-2. Samples were obtained from the ongoing ImmuneRACE study (first 160 participants) and from 950 to 1,500 subjects provided by 6 global collaborators. Nearly every sample came with metadata listing a de-identified subject ID, COVID-19 status, age in years and sex. Where available, HLA class I and class II types were taken from metadata supplied by the sample provider and were not determined by assay-based typing. What the work shows at the level of the full study, not this receptor alone: The quantity of clinical and demographic metadata differed by source and by participant and was supplied without curation.

TCRbeta CDR3 regions were amplified from genomic DNA by means of the immunoSEQ Assay, a bias-controlled multiplex PCR. The paper's data handling went like this. The number of nucleated cells in each sample was estimated by amplification of reference gene primers within the assay. Sequence reads were collapsed and filtered to measure the absolute abundance of every unique TCRbeta CDR3 rearrangement. For each sample, productive Simpson clonality was calculated by taking the square root of Simpson's diversity index across productive rearrangements. TCRdb mirrors the immuneACCESS table, restricted to in-frame sequences. Some clones are absent from its copies; in checked studies, under half trace to an unresolved V gene, and the reason for the others is unknown. The V and J calls and clone size were taken over from that table, and D and trimming were inferred from the DNA. The sample table holds 40,000 to 45,000 clones, of which 92% were seen once. The ten largest clones take up around 12% of the sample.

Each collaborating institution followed its own protocols to collect whole blood in K2EDTA tubes. For TCRbeta analysis, collaborators shipped samples as frozen whole blood, isolated PBMCs, or DNA extracted from either of those sample types. From its cysteine to its phenylalanine, the CDR3 spans 16 amino acids. Only the CDR3 part of the read is kept: 48 bases, read in frame from the first base. V is cut by 1 base and J by 1 base, and the space between the germline ends is 12 bases. The germline V gene encodes CDR1 SGHTS and CDR2 YDEGEE. Turning to this clone: Its target antigen remains unknown. Base qualities are not recorded, but no much larger clone differs from it by a single base.

This sequence originates from a human donor in a cohort sampled during active COVID-19. The chain is assembled from TRBV5-8 and TRBJ2-1; the best D guess is TRBD2, with 6 bases matching. Sequencing was done on a sample of peripheral blood. In nucleotide form, the sequence is TGTGCCAGCAGCTTGTCATGGGGAGGTTCCTACAATGAGCAGTTCTTC. This gives the protein CASSLSWGGSYNEQFF.